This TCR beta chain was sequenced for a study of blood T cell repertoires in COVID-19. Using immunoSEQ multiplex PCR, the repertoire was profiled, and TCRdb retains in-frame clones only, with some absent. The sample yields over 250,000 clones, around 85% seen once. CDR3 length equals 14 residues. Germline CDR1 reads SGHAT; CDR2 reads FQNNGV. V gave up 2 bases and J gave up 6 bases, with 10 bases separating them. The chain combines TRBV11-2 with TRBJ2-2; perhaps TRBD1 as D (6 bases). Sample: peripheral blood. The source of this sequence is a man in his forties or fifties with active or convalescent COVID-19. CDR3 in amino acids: CASSLLRGPGELFF. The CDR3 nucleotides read TGTGCCAGCAGCTTACTCAGGGGACCCGGGGAGCTGTTTTTT.